These T cell receptor beta chains were read from a single sample in a study of blood T cell repertoires in COVID-19. Assay: immunoSEQ multiplex PCR; the TCRdb copy retains only in-frame clones and omits some. There are around 400,000 clones in the sample; about nine tenths occur only once, and 1.5% to 2% lies in the top ten. Sequencing input: PBMCs or T cells enriched from blood (not recorded which). The source of these receptors is a woman in her 30s who had recovered from COVID-19. CDR3s include the opening cysteine and the closing phenylalanine or tryptophan. A D gene is named only where the DNA matches it firmly. Not all rows give a size; the values are once, few, many and, for expanded clones, a class.

d_gene: .; j_gene: TRBJ1-2; v_gene: TRBV12-3/TRBV12-4; abundance: .; CDR3aa: CASSVQGSGYTF; CDR3nt: TGTGCCAGCAGTGTGCAGGGAAGCGGCTACACCTTC
d_gene: TRBD2; j_gene: TRBJ2-3; v_gene: TRBV5-4; abundance: .; CDR3aa: CASSLKGRADTQYF; CDR3nt: TGTGCCAGCAGCTTAAAGGGGAGGGCAGATACGCAGTATTTT
d_gene: .; j_gene: TRBJ1-2; v_gene: TRBV28; abundance: .; CDR3aa: CASSLSYGYTF; CDR3nt: TGTGCCAGCAGTCTCTCCTATGGCTACACCTTC
d_gene: TRBD2; j_gene: TRBJ2-7; v_gene: TRBV11-3; abundance: .; CDR3aa: CASSFGGGPSYEQYF; CDR3nt: TGTGCCAGCAGCTTCGGCGGGGGGCCCTCCTACGAGCAGTACTTC
d_gene: .; j_gene: TRBJ1-2; v_gene: TRBV5-1; abundance: .; CDR3aa: CASSFGRTTFNYGFTF; CDR3nt: TGCGCCAGCAGCTTCGGACGGACTACTTTTAACTATGGCTTCACCTTC
d_gene: .; j_gene: TRBJ1-1; v_gene: TRBV11-1; abundance: .; CDR3aa: CASSPGLSNTEAFF; CDR3nt: TGTGCCAGCAGCCCGGGACTTTCCAACACTGAAGCTTTCTTT
d_gene: TRBD1; j_gene: TRBJ2-5; v_gene: TRBV2; abundance: .; CDR3aa: CASSGTGRETQYF; CDR3nt: TGTGCCAGCAGTGGGACAGGGAGGGAGACCCAGTACTTC
d_gene: .; j_gene: TRBJ1-1; v_gene: TRBV10-3; abundance: .; CDR3aa: CAIAGGAVTEAFF; CDR3nt: TGTGCCATCGCTGGGGGGGCGGTGACTGAAGCTTTCTTT
d_gene: TRBD2; j_gene: TRBJ2-5; v_gene: TRBV7-2; abundance: .; CDR3aa: CASGTSGHTEETQYF; CDR3nt: TGTGCCAGCGGGACTAGCGGCCACACTGAAGAGACCCAGTACTTC
d_gene: .; j_gene: TRBJ2-3; v_gene: TRBV30; abundance: few; CDR3aa: CAWSVNHITDTQYF; CDR3nt: TGTGCCTGGAGTGTAAATCACATCACAGATACGCAGTATTTT
d_gene: TRBD1; j_gene: TRBJ1-1; v_gene: TRBV5-1; abundance: few; CDR3aa: CASSLARGRNTEAFF; CDR3nt: TGCGCCAGCAGCTTGGCGAGGGGGCGGAACACTGAAGCTTTCTTT
d_gene: TRBD1; j_gene: TRBJ1-1; v_gene: TRBV5-4; abundance: .; CDR3aa: CASSSGQGRLRAFF; CDR3nt: TGTGCCAGCAGCTCCGGACAGGGACGACTACGCGCTTTCTTT
d_gene: TRBD1; j_gene: TRBJ1-6; v_gene: TRBV2; abundance: .; CDR3aa: CASIKDRGRPNSPLHF; CDR3nt: TGTGCCAGCATTAAGGACAGGGGCCGTCCAAATTCACCCCTCCACTTT
d_gene: .; j_gene: TRBJ2-7; v_gene: TRBV6-5; abundance: .; CDR3aa: CASSKGAGDSYEQYF; CDR3nt: TGTGCCAGCAGTAAGGGAGCAGGGGATTCCTACGAGCAGTACTTC
d_gene: TRBD1; j_gene: TRBJ1-2; v_gene: TRBV9; abundance: .; CDR3aa: CASSPSAGQGAGNYGYTF; CDR3nt: TGTGCCAGCAGCCCGTCCGCAGGGCAGGGGGCGGGCAACTATGGCTACACCTTC
d_gene: .; j_gene: TRBJ1-3; v_gene: TRBV5-5; abundance: .; CDR3aa: CASSLGGTHSGNTIYF; CDR3nt: TGTGCCAGCAGCTTGGGGGGGACTCACTCTGGAAACACCATATATTTT
d_gene: .; j_gene: TRBJ1-1; v_gene: TRBV10-2; abundance: .; CDR3aa: CASGGARSENTEAFF; CDR3nt: TGCGCCAGCGGGGGGGCCAGGAGCGAGAACACTGAAGCTTTCTTT
d_gene: .; j_gene: TRBJ1-6; v_gene: TRBV21-1; abundance: .; CDR3aa: CASRGTGSYNSPLHF; CDR3nt: TGTGCCAGCAGAGGGACAGGGTCCTATAATTCACCCCTCCACTTT
d_gene: TRBD2; j_gene: TRBJ2-1; v_gene: TRBV7-2; abundance: .; CDR3aa: CASHISGRGEQFF; CDR3nt: TGTGCCAGCCACATTAGCGGGAGGGGAGAGCAGTTCTTC
d_gene: TRBD1; j_gene: TRBJ2-6; v_gene: TRBV5-1; abundance: .; CDR3aa: CASSAGTGTGANVLTF; CDR3nt: TGCGCCAGCAGCGCCGGGACAGGGACCGGGGCCAACGTCCTGACTTTC
d_gene: .; j_gene: TRBJ1-5; v_gene: TRBV6-5; abundance: .; CDR3aa: CASSYLQGADQPQHF; CDR3nt: TGTGCCAGCAGTTACTTACAAGGGGCAGATCAGCCCCAGCATTTT
d_gene: TRBD1; j_gene: TRBJ1-1; v_gene: TRBV18; abundance: once; CDR3aa: CASSAMTGQTEAFF; CDR3nt: TGTGCCAGCTCAGCAATGACAGGGCAGACTGAAGCTTTCTTT
d_gene: TRBD1; j_gene: TRBJ2-7; v_gene: TRBV29-1; abundance: .; CDR3aa: CSVEGAGQGIYEQYF; CDR3nt: TGCAGCGTTGAAGGGGCAGGACAGGGGATCTACGAGCAGTACTTC
d_gene: TRBD1; j_gene: TRBJ1-3; v_gene: TRBV9; abundance: .; CDR3aa: CASSPGQGIGNTIYF; CDR3nt: TGTGCCAGCAGCCCGGGACAGGGAATCGGAAACACCATATATTTT
d_gene: TRBD2; j_gene: TRBJ2-7; v_gene: TRBV18; abundance: .; CDR3aa: CASSPSSGRAAGEQYF; CDR3nt: TGTGCCAGCTCACCGTCGAGCGGGAGGGCGGCGGGCGAGCAGTACTTC
d_gene: .; j_gene: TRBJ1-1; v_gene: TRBV5-4; abundance: .; CDR3aa: CASSLESTTMNTEAFF; CDR3nt: TGTGCCAGCAGCTTGGAATCCACCACTATGAACACTGAAGCTTTCTTT
d_gene: .; j_gene: TRBJ2-5; v_gene: TRBV7-6; abundance: few; CDR3aa: CASSPTLGSWALKYQETQYF; CDR3nt: TGTGCCAGCAGCCCGACGCTCGGCTCCTGGGCCCTCAAATACCAAGAGACCCAGTACTTC
d_gene: .; j_gene: TRBJ2-2; v_gene: TRBV4-1; abundance: .; CDR3aa: CASSRRENTGELFF; CDR3nt: TGCGCCAGCAGCCGACGGGAAAACACCGGGGAGCTGTTTTTT
d_gene: TRBD1; j_gene: TRBJ1-1; v_gene: TRBV11-2; abundance: .; CDR3aa: CASSATGGGTEAFF; CDR3nt: TGTGCCAGCAGCGCCACAGGGGGTGGAACTGAAGCTTTCTTT
d_gene: TRBD2; j_gene: TRBJ2-7; v_gene: TRBV18; abundance: .; CDR3aa: CASSPRGGRTYEQYF; CDR3nt: TGTGCCAGCTCACCACGGGGGGGAAGAACCTACGAGCAGTACTTC
d_gene: TRBD1; j_gene: TRBJ1-1; v_gene: TRBV6-2/TRBV6-3; abundance: .; CDR3aa: CASRYRGGTEAFF; CDR3nt: TGTGCCAGCAGGTACAGGGGAGGTACTGAAGCTTTCTTT
d_gene: .; j_gene: TRBJ1-3; v_gene: TRBV15; abundance: .; CDR3aa: CATSRDRVSGNTIYF; CDR3nt: TGTGCCACCAGCAGAGATCGGGTATCTGGAAACACCATATATTTT